This T cell receptor beta chain was obtained from a study of cytomegalovirus exposure and HLA in healthy donors. In the study overall: The 120 validation repertoires and the approximately 640 first-cohort repertoires shared a platform, a later analysis reported. Study conclusions and caveats: According to a subsequent analysis, TCR clusters from the first cohort were inclined to appear together in the roughly 120 validation repertoires.

A word on this clone: Its target is not known.

Only in-frame clones appear in the TCRdb table, and some are missing; sequencing was by immunoSEQ multiplex PCR. Here the sample spans some 170,000 clones, around nine tenths being singletons. The germline V gene has CDR1 GTSNPN and CDR2 SVGIG (reference sequence). V was trimmed by 2 bases and J by 10 bases, leaving 17 bases between them. The CDR3 sequence is 13 residues long. V usage is TRBV30 and J usage is TRBJ1-1; D is unclear. The TCR originated in a man younger than 35 in good health and CMV-seropositive. Sequenced: PBMCs. CDR3 in DNA: TGTGCCTGGAGTTTCCCGGGGTCTCTCGGAGCTTTCTTT. Protein product: CAWSFPGSLGAFF.